Following are 5 T cell receptor beta chains from one sample sequenced in a study of T-cell reconstitution after alpha-beta-depleted transplantation in children. This sample's TCRbeta library carried unique molecular identifier barcodes. Each CDR3 protein is one row after TCRdb ran MiXCR on the PCR reads. Among roughly 10,000 distinct CDR3 sequences listed, roughly 13% were seen once. Here the sequenced sample was PBMCs, mostly from graft donor cells, taken 60 days after TCRalphabeta/CD19-depleted stem cell transplant. All receptors derive from a male patient aged 10 to 17 who had a stem cell transplant for acute lymphoblastic leukemia, so the T cells may come from the graft donor.

The table lists this clonotype with many counts. The genes are TRBV6-5 and TRBJ1-1; the D gene is possibly TRBD1 (6 bases). The V end was cut by 2 bases, the J end by 4 bases, with 11 bases between. This CDR3 has 14 amino acids. CDR1 is MNHEY, CDR2 SVGAGI, per germline. The CDR3 loop reads CASSYGGAITEAFF. The CDR3 DNA is TGTGCCAGCAGTTACGGGGGGGCGATCACTGAAGCTTTCTTT.

This clonotype was observed at least ten times. Here the CDR3 reads CASSPSLVYSPLHF. CDR3 bases: TGTGCCAGCAGCCCCAGCCTGGTTTATTCACCCCTCCACTTT. This rearrangement joins TRBV6-5 to TRBJ1-6; no clear D. The CDR3 covers 14 residues. With 6 bases removed from V and 8 bases from J, the gap between germline ends came to 14 bases. Germline V gene lookup returns CDR1 MNHEY and CDR2 SVGAGI.

This clonotype was recorded at least ten times. This sequence joins TRBV15 and TRBJ2-1; 10 bases are a match to TRBD2. J was trimmed by 12 bases and V by 0 bases; bases with no gene match: 8. The CDR3 length is 15 residues. Germline CDR1 is LNHNV and CDR2 is YYDKDF (reference sequence). The CDR3 region has the DNA TGTGCCACCAGCAGAGATAGGCTAGCGGGAGTGCGGCAGTTCTTC. Amino acids: CATSRDRLAGVRQFF.

This clonotype was detected many times. As DNA, the CDR3 is TGTGCCAGCAGTCCCGGACTAGCGGGAGTTGGGGCCAACGTCCTGACTTTC. This codes for CASSPGLAGVGANVLTF. This chain connects TRBV12-3 or TRBV12-4 to TRBJ2-6; 13 bases line up with TRBD2. CDR3 length: 17 residues. The V and J ends lost 5 bases and 3 bases, in that order; junction bases with no gene match: 4.

This clonotype was detected many times. The rearrangement uses TRBV20-1 and TRBJ1-4; TRBD1 matches 11 bases. The CDR3 contains 14 residues. Germline V gene sequence: CDR1 DFQATT, CDR2 SNEGSKA (reference sequence). Germline trimming cut 6 bases from V and 13 bases from J; bases unmatched to any gene: 13. The CDR3 region has the DNA TGCAGTGCCATTAGGACAGGGGGCCTTCTTGGACTGTTTTTT. It encodes CSAIRTGGLLGLFF.